This TCR beta chain comes out of a study of blood T cell repertoires in COVID-19. Across the whole study: COVID-19 samples from acute and convalescent phases originated in the United States, Italy and Spain.

Only one count was recorded for this clone. Generated by immunoSEQ multiplex PCR, the TCRdb table keeps only in-frame clones and is missing some. The table includes fewer than 450,000 clones, 88% detected once. The J segment lost 4 bases and the V segment lost 4 bases, leaving 5 bases of the junction unmatched. CDR3 length: 14 amino acids. Germline values: CDR1 GTSNPN, CDR2 SVGIG (reference sequence). Participant ages covered roughly 18 to 89 years across around 25 US areas. Sequenced sample: PBMCs or T cells enriched from blood (not recorded which). The chain employs TRBV30 and TRBJ2-1; 9 positions match TRBD2. The TCR sequence derives from a woman in her late teens or twenties who had recovered from COVID-19. For the CDR3, the DNA is TGTGCCTGGAATACGGCGGGGGGGTACAATGAGCAGTTCTTC. Translation: CAWNTAGGYNEQFF.